The 21 T cell receptor beta chains below come from one sample, sequenced in a study of shared clonotypes between healthy human individuals. Measured with immunoSEQ multiplex PCR; TCRdb has only the in-frame clones, and not every one. The table has some 1 million clones, approximately 68% seen once; the top ten hold about 1.5%. Sequencing was carried out using memory CD4+ T cells sorted from blood. The sample's subset: CD45RA-negative fraction. These receptors were obtained from a man aged 18 to 30 in good health.

The chain employs TRBV5-4 and TRBJ2-7; D is perhaps TRBD2 (5 bases). V was shortened by 1 base and J by 2 bases, with 10 bases between the two germline ends. The CDR3 length is 14 residues. Per the germline V gene, CDR1 is SGHNT and CDR2 is YYREEE (reference sequence). The CDR3 is CASSLTHGTYEQYF. CDR3 bases: TGTGCCAGCAGCTTGACCCACGGGACCTACGAGCAGTACTTC.

This chain connects TRBV11-2 to TRBJ1-2; D is uncertain. The germline V gene encodes CDR1 SGHAT and CDR2 FQNNGV. With 1 base removed from V and 4 bases from J, the gap between germline ends came to 13 bases. This CDR3 spans 15 amino acids. CDR3 coding DNA: TGTGCCAGCAGCTTAGGGACGGCCGGGGTCTATGGCTACACCTTC. Translation gives CASSLGTAGVYGYTF.

The chain joins TRBV5-1 to TRBJ2-1; 10 positions agree with TRBD2. The CDR3 loop spans 15 amino acids. Germline CDR1 reads SGHRS; CDR2 reads YFSETQ. V dropped 6 bases and J dropped 10; count of bases not matched to a gene: 13. CDR3 loop: CASTSLAGASAEQFF. As DNA, the CDR3 is TGCGCCAGCACCTCCCTAGCGGGGGCCAGCGCGGAGCAGTTCTTC. Drawing the rest from reference TRBV5-1 and TRBJ2-1, the complete variable domain is KAGVTQTPRYLIKTRGQQVTLSCSPISGHRSVSWYQQTPGQGLQFLFEYFSETQRNKGNFPGRFSGRQFSNSRSEMNVSTLELGDSALYLCASTSLAGASAEQFFGPGTRLTVL.

The chain links TRBV9 to TRBJ2-3; TRBD2 is a possible D gene (6 bases). The CDR3 extends over 15 amino acids. Germline V gene data show CDR1 as SGDLS and CDR2 as YYNGEE. Trimming left V 3 bases short and J 0 bases short, with 11 bases between. The CDR3 region has the DNA TGTGCCAGCAGCGCACCGGGACTTAGCACAGATACGCAGTATTTT. Translated, it gives CASSAPGLSTDTQYF.

The chain links TRBV7-9 to TRBJ1-5; the D is unclear. The CDR3 loop spans 16 amino acids. Trimming shortened V by 1 base and J by 3 bases, and 13 bases separated the two germline ends. Germline CDR1 and CDR2: SEHNR and FQNEAQ (reference sequence). CDR3 amino acids: CASSLGPGVDNQPQHF. CDR3 coding DNA: TGTGCCAGCAGCTTAGGACCCGGGGTTGACAATCAGCCCCAGCATTTT.

This chain connects TRBV6-1 to TRBJ1-2; 11 bases map to TRBD1. Germline V gene data show CDR1 as MNHNS and CDR2 as SASEGT. The CDR3 covers 13 residues. The V and J ends lost 5 bases and 7 bases, in that order; junction bases with no gene match: 3. The chain's CDR3 is CASSRDRGFGYTF. The DNA for the CDR3 is TGTGCCAGCAGTCGGGACAGGGGGTTTGGCTACACCTTC.

The chain couples TRBV11-1 to TRBJ2-3; D unresolved. CDR1 is SGHAT and CDR2 is FQDESV in the germline V gene (reference sequence). This CDR3 is 13 amino acids long. V lost 5 bases and J 6 bases, leaving 12 bases between the germline ends. CDR3: CASSPTRYDTQYF. The CDR3 coding sequence is TGTGCCAGCAGCCCCACGCGTTACGATACGCAGTATTTT.

The V gene is TRBV7-3, the J gene TRBJ2-1, with 9 bases lining up with TRBD1. The V gene's germline CDR1 is SGHTA and CDR2 FQGTGA. This CDR3 has 16 amino acids. The V gene end was trimmed by 1 base and the J gene end by 4 bases; junction bases not matched to a gene: 5. CDR3 in DNA: TGTGCCAGCAGCTTAAATTCCGGGACAGGGTACAATGAGCAGTTCTTC. It encodes CASSLNSGTGYNEQFF.

On this clone: The sample holds other DNA sequences that translate to the same CDR3. V usage is TRBV5-1 and J usage is TRBJ2-3; TRBD1 matches at 8 bases. Per germline, CDR1 SGHRS and CDR2 YFSETQ. V lost 1 base to trimming and J lost 2 bases; unmatched junction nucleotides: 3. This CDR3 has 15 amino acids. Here the CDR3 reads CASSLRTGSTDTQYF. The DNA for the CDR3 is TGCGCCAGCAGCTTGAGGACAGGGTCCACAGATACGCAGTATTTT.

This rearrangement joins TRBV5-1 to TRBJ2-2; 12 bases fit TRBD1. The CDR3 loop spans 16 amino acids. J was trimmed by 7 bases and V by 10 bases; bases with no gene match: 14. Germline values: CDR1 SGHRS, CDR2 YFSETQ. The DNA of the CDR3 is TGCGCCTGCTCGATGACCGGGACAGGGGGCGGCGGGGAGCTGTTTTTT. Translated, it gives CACSMTGTGGGGELFF.

This clone was detected a few times. The rearrangement uses TRBV28 and TRBJ1-4; possibly TRBD1 for D (5 bases). Trimming removed 7 bases at V and 4 bases at J, with 13 bases between. Per the germline V gene, CDR1 is MDHEN and CDR2 is SYDVKM. CDR3 length: 14 residues. DNA for the CDR3: TGTGCCAGCACCAATGGGGGGGGTAATGAAAAACTGTTTTTT. This sequence encodes CASTNGGGNEKLFF. The full variable domain, completed using reference TRBV28 and TRBJ1-4, is DVKVTQSSRYLVKRTGEKVFLECVQDMDHENMFWYRQDPGLGLRLIYFSYDVKMKEKGDIPEGYSVSREKKERFSLILESASTNQTSMYLCASTNGGGNEKLFFGSGTQLSVL.

The genes are TRBV2 and TRBJ2-3; 8 bases are shared with TRBD2. V lost 7 bases, J lost 4 bases, and 7 bases stayed unmatched. The CDR3 extends over 14 amino acids. The germline CDR1 and CDR2 sequences are SNHLY and FYNNEI. CDR3 coding DNA: TGTGCCAGCATGGAGCGGGAGCCCCCAGATACGCAGTATTTT. Translating gives CASMEREPPDTQYF. The complete variable domain, with remaining parts taken from reference TRBV2 and TRBJ2-3, reads EPEVTQTPSHQVTQMGQEVILRCVPISNHLYFYWYRQILGQKVEFLVSFYNNEISEKSEIFDDQFSVERPDGSNFTLKIRSTKLEDSAMYFCASMEREPPDTQYFGPGTRLTVL.

The chain links TRBV30 to TRBJ2-4, with D perhaps TRBD1 (6 bases). The CDR3 length is 12 residues. Germline V gives CDR1 GTSNPN, CDR2 SVGIG (reference sequence). V lost 5 bases to trimming and J lost 1 base, with 6 bases between them. DNA for the CDR3: TGTGCCTGGCAGGGGGCCAAAAACATTCAGTACTTC. It is translated as CAWQGAKNIQYF.

The chain carries TRBV21-1 and TRBJ2-7; TRBD2 is the table's D call, not checked against the DNA. TRBV21-1 is a pseudogene locus. The CDR3 is 16 residues long. DNA of the CDR3: TGTGCCAGCAGCAGGGGGGTAGGGGTGGAGTACTACGAGCAGTACTTC. As protein: CASSRGVGVEYYEQYF.

This clone was picked up one time. The chain uses TRBV27 and TRBJ1-6; D perhaps matches TRBD1 (5 bases). The V and J ends lost 6 bases and 10 bases respectively, with 28 bases between them. This CDR3 has 18 residues. Germline CDR1 MNHEY, CDR2 SMNVEV (reference sequence). DNA of the CDR3: TGTGCCAGCAGGATCAACCCTCTTCCACCGGGGGGAAGATCACCCCTCCACTTT. This encodes CASRINPLPPGGRSPLHF.

The genes are TRBV19 and TRBJ2-3; unclear D gene. CDR3 length: 14 amino acids. Trimming left V 7 bases short and J 1 base short, with 12 bases between. Germline CDR1 LNHDA, CDR2 SQIVND (reference sequence). CDR3 nucleotide sequence: TGTGCCAGTAAGGGTTACCTTCGCACAGATACGCAGTATTTT. Translation gives CASKGYLRTDTQYF.

The chain's CDR3 is CASSLIMGSTNEKLFF. The CDR3 nucleotides are TGTGCCAGCAGCTTAATCATGGGGTCGACTAATGAAAAACTGTTTTTT. The V and J genes are TRBV11-2 and TRBJ1-4; no clear D gene. V was clipped by 2 bases and J by 2 bases, with 12 bases between them. This CDR3 is built from 16 residues. Germline loops: CDR1 SGHAT, CDR2 FQNNGV.

The chain joins TRBV5-4 to TRBJ2-2; a weak D match, TRBD1 (6 bases). CDR3 size: 15 residues. Between the trimmed V and J ends, which lost 3 bases and 6 bases, there was a span of 15 bases. Germline lookup yields CDR1 SGHNT and CDR2 YYREEE (reference sequence). The CDR3 DNA follows: TGTGCCAGCAGCTGGGACATACTAGGTTCCGGGGAGCTGTTTTTT. Translated: CASSWDILGSGELFF. The entire variable domain, with the rest obtained from reference TRBV5-4 and TRBJ2-2, is as follows: ETGVTQSPTHLIKTRGQQVTLRCSSQSGHNTVSWYQQALGQGPQFIFQYYREEENGRGNFPPRFSGLQFPNYSSELNVNALELDDSALYLCASSWDILGSGELFFGEGSRLTVL.

This chain connects TRBV27 to TRBJ2-7, with TRBD2 matching 8 bases. Germline V lookup: CDR1 MNHEY, CDR2 SMNVEV (reference sequence). The CDR3 extends over 13 amino acids. V gave up 7 bases and J gave up 3 bases; unmatched junction bases: 5. The CDR3 is CASIALAGYEQYF. DNA of the CDR3: TGTGCCAGCATAGCGCTAGCGGGCTACGAGCAGTACTTC.

Points on this clone: In the same sample, other DNA sequences code for this CDR3. The J gene is TRBJ2-7, the V gene TRBV6-6; D possibly matches TRBD1 or TRBD2 (5 bases each). This CDR3 has 14 amino acids. Germline CDR1 MNHNY, CDR2 SVGAGI (reference sequence). The V gene lost 2 bases and the J gene lost 4 bases, with 12 bases spanning the gap. CDR3 coding DNA: TGTGCCAGCAGTTACCGCCGGGACGGATACGAGCAGTACTTC. Its translation is CASSYRRDGYEQYF.

This chain connects TRBV19 to TRBJ1-2; D possibly corresponds to TRBD1 (5 bases). V dropped 1 base and J dropped 8 bases, with 11 bases sitting between them. Germline V gives CDR1 LNHDA, CDR2 SQIVND (reference sequence). CDR3 length: 13 residues. CDR3 in amino acids: CASSIAGINGYTF. The CDR3 bases are TGTGCCAGTAGTATAGCAGGGATCAACGGCTACACCTTC.